This T cell receptor beta chain was recorded in a study of read filtering for tumor transcriptome and immune sequencing. The overall study: Patients were about 17 male and some 13 female, mean age 65.9 years, range about 47 to 85.

From around 0.4 ug of RNA, a library with molecular barcoded alpha/delta and beta/gamma adaptors was made. TCRdb analysed the reads with MiXCR anew, one entry per CDR3 protein. The sample consists of 75,000 to 95,000 distinct CDR3 sequences, 12% of them appearing once. This CDR3 has 12 residues. Germline assignment: CDR1 SQVTM and CDR2 ANQGSEA. The V gene lost 6 bases and the J gene lost 4 bases, with 12 bases spanning the gap. This clonotype was recorded many times. Sequencing was performed on a population of CD138-negative cells sorted from bone marrow. The chain employs TRBV29-1 and TRBJ1-1; perhaps TRBD1 as D (5 bases). The receptor's source is a donor older than 35 with multiple myeloma. CDR3 sequence: CSVRFGATEAFF. The CDR3 DNA follows: TGCAGCGTGAGATTTGGGGCCACTGAAGCTTTCTTT.